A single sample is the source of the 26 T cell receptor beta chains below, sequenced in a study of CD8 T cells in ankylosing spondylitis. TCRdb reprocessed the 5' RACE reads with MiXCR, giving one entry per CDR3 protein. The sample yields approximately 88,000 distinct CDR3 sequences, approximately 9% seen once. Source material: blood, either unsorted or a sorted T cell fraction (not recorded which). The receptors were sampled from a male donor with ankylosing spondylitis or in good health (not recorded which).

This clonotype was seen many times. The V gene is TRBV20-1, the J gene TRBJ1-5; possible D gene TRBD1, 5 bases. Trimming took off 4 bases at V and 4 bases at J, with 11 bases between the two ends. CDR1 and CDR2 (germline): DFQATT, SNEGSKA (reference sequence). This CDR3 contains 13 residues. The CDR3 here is CSAIGTGNQPQHF. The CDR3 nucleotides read TGCAGTGCTATAGGGACGGGAAATCAGCCCCAGCATTTT.

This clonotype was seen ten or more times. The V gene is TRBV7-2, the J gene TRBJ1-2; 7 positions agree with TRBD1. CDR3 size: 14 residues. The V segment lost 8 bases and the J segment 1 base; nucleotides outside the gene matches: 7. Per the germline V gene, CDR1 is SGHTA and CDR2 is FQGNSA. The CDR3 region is CASSRDRDNYGYTF. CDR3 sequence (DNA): TGTGCCAGCTCCCGGGACAGAGATAACTATGGCTACACCTTC.

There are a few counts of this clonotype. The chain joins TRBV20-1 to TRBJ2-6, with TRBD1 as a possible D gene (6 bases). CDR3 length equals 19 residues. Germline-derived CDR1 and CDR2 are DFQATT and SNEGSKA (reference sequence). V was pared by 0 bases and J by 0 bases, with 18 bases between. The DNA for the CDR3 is TGCAGTGCTAGAGAGAGTACAGGGTCCCCTTTCTCTGGGGCCAACGTCCTGACTTTC. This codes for CSARESTGSPFSGANVLTF.

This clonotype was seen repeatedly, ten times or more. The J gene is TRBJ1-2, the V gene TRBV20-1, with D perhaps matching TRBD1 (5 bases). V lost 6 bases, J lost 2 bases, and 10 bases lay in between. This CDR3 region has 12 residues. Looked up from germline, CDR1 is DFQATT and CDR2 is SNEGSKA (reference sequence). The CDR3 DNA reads TGCAGTGCAAGCCGGGACAACTATGGCTACACCTTC. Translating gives CSASRDNYGYTF.

The chain's CDR3 is CASRPSPGPYEQYF. For the CDR3, the DNA is TGTGCCAGCAGACCGTCACCAGGCCCCTACGAGCAGTACTTC. The chain joins TRBV7-2 to TRBJ2-7, with D uncertain. The CDR3 loop spans 14 amino acids. Germline V lookup: CDR1 SGHTA, CDR2 FQGNSA. Trimming cost V 6 bases and J 2 bases, with 14 bases left between them.

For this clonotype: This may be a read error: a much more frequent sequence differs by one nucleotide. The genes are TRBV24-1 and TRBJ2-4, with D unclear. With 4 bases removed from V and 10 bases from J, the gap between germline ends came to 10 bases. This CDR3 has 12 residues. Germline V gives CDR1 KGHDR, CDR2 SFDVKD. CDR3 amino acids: CATSEYHGIQYF. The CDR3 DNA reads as TGTGCCACCAGTGAGTACCACGGGATTCAGTACTTC.

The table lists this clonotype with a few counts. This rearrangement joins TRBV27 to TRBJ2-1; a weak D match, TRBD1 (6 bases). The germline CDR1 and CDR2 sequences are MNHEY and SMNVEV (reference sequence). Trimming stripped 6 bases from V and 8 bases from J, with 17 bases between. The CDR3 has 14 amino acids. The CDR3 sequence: CASSTRDRYDEQFF. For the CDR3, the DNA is TGTGCCAGCAGCACCCGTGACAGGTACGATGAGCAGTTCTTC.

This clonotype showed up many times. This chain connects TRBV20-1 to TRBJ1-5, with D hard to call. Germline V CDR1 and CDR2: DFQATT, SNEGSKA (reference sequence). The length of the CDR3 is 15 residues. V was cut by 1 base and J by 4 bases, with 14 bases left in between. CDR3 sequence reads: CSARGRADYNQPQHF. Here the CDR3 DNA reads TGCAGTGCTAGAGGCCGGGCAGACTATAATCAGCCCCAGCATTTT.

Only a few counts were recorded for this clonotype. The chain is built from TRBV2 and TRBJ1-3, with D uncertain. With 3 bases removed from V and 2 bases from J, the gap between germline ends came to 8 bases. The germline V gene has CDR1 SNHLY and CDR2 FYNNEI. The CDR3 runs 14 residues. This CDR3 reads CASSELGTGNTIYF. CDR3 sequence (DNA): TGTGCCAGCAGTGAGCTGGGAACTGGAAACACCATATATTTT.

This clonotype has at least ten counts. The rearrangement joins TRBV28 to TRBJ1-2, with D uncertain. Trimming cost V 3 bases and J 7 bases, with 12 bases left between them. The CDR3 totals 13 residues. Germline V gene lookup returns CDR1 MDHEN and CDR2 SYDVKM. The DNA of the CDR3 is TGTGCCAGCAGTTTTAAGGCTCCAGGTGGCTACACCTTC. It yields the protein CASSFKAPGGYTF.

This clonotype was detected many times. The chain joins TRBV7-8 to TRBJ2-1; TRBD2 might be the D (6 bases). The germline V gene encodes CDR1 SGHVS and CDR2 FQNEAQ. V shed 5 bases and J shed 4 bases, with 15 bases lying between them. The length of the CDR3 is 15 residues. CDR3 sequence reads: CASSKERRGYNEQFF. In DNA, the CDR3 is TGTGCCAGCAGCAAGGAGAGGAGGGGTTACAATGAGCAGTTCTTC.

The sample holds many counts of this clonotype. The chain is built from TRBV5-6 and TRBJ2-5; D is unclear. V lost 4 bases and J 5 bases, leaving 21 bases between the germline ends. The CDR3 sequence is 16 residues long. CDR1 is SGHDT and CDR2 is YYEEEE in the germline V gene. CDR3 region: CASSGISLSIVETQYF. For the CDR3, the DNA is TGTGCCAGCAGCGGGATCAGCCTGAGTATTGTGGAGACCCAGTACTTC.

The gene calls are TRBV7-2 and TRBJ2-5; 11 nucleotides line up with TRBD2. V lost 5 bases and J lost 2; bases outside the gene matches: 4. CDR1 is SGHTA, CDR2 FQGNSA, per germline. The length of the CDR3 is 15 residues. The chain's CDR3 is CASSPRTSGQETQYF. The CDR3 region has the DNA TGTGCCAGCAGCCCCCGGACTAGCGGGCAAGAGACCCAGTACTTC.

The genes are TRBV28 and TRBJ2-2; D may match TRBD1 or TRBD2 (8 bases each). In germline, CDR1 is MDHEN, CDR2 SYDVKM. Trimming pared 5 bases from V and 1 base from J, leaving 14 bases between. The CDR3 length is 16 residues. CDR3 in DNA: TGTGCCAGCAGTGCGGGGGGACAGGTGAACACCGGGGAGCTGTTTTTT. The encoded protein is CASSAGGQVNTGELFF.

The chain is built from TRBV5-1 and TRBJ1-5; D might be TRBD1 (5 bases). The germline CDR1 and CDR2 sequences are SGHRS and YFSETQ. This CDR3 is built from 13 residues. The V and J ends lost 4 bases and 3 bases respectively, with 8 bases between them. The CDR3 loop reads CASSLDTNQPQHF. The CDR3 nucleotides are TGCGCCAGCAGCCTGGACACCAATCAGCCCCAGCATTTT.

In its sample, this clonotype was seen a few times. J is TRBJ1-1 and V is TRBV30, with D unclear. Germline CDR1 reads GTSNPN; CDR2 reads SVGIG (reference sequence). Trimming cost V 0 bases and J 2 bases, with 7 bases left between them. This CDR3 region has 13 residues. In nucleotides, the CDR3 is TGTGCCTGGAGTGTAACCGATAACACTGAAGCTTTCTTT. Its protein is CAWSVTDNTEAFF.

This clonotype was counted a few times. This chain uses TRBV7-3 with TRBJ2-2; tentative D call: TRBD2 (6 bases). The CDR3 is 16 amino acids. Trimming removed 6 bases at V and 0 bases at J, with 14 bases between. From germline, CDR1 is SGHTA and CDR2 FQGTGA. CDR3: CASSIEAGANTGELFF. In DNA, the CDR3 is TGTGCCAGCAGTATTGAAGCGGGCGCGAACACCGGGGAGCTGTTTTTT.

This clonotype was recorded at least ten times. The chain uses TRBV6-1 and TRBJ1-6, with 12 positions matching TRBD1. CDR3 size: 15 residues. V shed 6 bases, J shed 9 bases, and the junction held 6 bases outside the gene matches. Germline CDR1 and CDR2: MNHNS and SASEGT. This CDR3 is CASSKGQGAVSPLHF. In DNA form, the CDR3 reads TGTGCCAGCAGCAAGGGACAGGGGGCTGTTTCACCCCTCCACTTT.

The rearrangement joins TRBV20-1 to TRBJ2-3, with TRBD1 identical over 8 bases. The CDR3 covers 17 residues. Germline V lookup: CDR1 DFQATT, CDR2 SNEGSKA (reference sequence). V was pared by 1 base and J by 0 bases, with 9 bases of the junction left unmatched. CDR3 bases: TGCAGTGCTAGAGCCATCAGGACAGGGATGAGCACAGATACGCAGTATTTT. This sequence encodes CSARAIRTGMSTDTQYF.

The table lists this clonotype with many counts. CDR3 in amino acids: CASSLTGENTQYF. The CDR3 DNA reads TGTGCCAGCAGTTTAACGGGAGAGAATACGCAGTATTTT. The rearrangement links TRBV12-3 or TRBV12-4 to TRBJ2-3; D possibly corresponds to TRBD2 (6 bases). V dropped 2 bases and J dropped 7 bases, with 10 bases sitting between them. This CDR3 is built from 13 residues.

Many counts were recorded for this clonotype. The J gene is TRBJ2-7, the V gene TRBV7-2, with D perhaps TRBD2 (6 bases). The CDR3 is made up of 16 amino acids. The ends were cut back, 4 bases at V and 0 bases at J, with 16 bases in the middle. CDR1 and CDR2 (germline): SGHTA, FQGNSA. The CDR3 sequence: CASSSKGGVSSYEQYF. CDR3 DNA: TGTGCCAGCAGCTCAAAAGGAGGGGTGAGCTCCTACGAGCAGTACTTC. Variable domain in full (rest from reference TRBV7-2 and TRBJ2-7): GAGVSQSPSNKVTEKGKDVELRCDPISGHTALYWYRQSLGQGLEFLIYFQGNSAPDKSGLPSDRFSAERTGGSVSTLTIQRTQQEDSAVYLCASSSKGGVSSYEQYFGPGTRLTVT.

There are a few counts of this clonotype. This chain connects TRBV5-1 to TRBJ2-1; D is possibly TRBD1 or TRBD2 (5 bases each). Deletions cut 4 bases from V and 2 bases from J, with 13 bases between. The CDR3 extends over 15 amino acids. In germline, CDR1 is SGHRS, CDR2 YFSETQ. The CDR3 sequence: CASSLLPGPYNEQFF. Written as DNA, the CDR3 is TGCGCCAGCAGCCTCCTACCGGGACCCTACAATGAGCAGTTCTTC.

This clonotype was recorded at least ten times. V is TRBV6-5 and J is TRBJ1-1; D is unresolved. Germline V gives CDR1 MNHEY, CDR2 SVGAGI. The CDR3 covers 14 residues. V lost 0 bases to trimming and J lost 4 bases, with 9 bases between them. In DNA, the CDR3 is TGTGCCAGCAGTTACTCGGGAGGCGGCACTGAAGCTTTCTTT. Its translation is CASSYSGGGTEAFF.

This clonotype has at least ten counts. The CDR3 DNA follows: TGTGCCAGCAGCTTGGGACCCTTTCGAGGGGGGAGCAACACAGATACGCAGTATTTT. It codes for CASSLGPFRGGSNTDTQYF. The chain recombines TRBV5-4 with TRBJ2-3, with D perhaps matching TRBD1 or TRBD2 (6 bases each). V gave up 0 bases and J gave up 2 bases, with 22 bases separating them. The CDR3 runs 19 residues. The germline CDR1 and CDR2 sequences are SGHNT and YYREEE (reference sequence).

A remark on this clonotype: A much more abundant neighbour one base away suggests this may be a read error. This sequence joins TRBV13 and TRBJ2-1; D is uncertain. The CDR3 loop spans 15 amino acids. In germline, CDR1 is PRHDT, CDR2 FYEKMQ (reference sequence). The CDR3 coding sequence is TGTGACAGCAGCTTAGCCGGCTCGCCCAAGGATGAGCAGTTCTTC. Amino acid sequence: CDSSLAGSPKDEQFF.

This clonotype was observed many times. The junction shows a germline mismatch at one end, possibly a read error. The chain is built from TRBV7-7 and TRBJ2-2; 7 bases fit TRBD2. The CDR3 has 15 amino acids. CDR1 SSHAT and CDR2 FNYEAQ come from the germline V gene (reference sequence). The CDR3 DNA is TGTGCTAGCAGACCGGGACTACAGAACACCGGGGAGCTGTTTTTT. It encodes CASRPGLQNTGELFF.